Listed here are 27 T cell receptor beta chains from one sample, sequenced in a study of blood T cell repertoires in COVID-19. This table comes from immunoSEQ multiplex PCR, and its TCRdb copy is limited to in-frame clones, with some not included. The sample records 300,000 to 350,000 clones, 90% being singletons. The sample taken for sequencing was PBMCs or T cells enriched from blood (not recorded which). All receptors come from a woman aged 25 to 39 who had been exposed to COVID-19.

This sequence joins TRBV7-9 and TRBJ2-2; D perhaps matches TRBD2 (6 bases). Per the germline V gene, CDR1 is SEHNR and CDR2 is FQNEAQ (reference sequence). The V and J ends lost 7 bases and 0 bases respectively, with 15 bases between them. There are 16 residues in the CDR3. The CDR3: CASIEPSGANTGELFF. Written as DNA, the CDR3 is TGTGCCAGCATCGAACCCTCGGGGGCGAACACCGGGGAGCTGTTTTTT.

The chain is built from TRBV5-1 and TRBJ1-4; TRBD1 is a possible D gene (5 bases). Between the trimmed V and J ends, which lost 4 bases and 12 bases, there was a span of 34 bases. CDR3 length: 19 residues. CDR1 is SGHRS and CDR2 is YFSETQ in the germline V gene. CDR3 sequence: CASSLRAQGQPTLNEELFF. CDR3 DNA sequence: TGCGCCAGCAGCCTCCGGGCCCAGGGCCAACCAACCCTTAATGAGGAACTGTTTTTT.

This chain links TRBV7-3 with TRBJ1-2; no clear D gene. The ends were cut back, 0 bases at V and 0 bases at J, with 8 bases in the middle. The CDR3 covers 15 residues. Germline V gives CDR1 SGHTA, CDR2 FQGTGA. CDR3 nucleotide sequence: TGTGCCAGCAGCTTAACGGGCAGAACTAACTATGGCTACACCTTC. Translation: CASSLTGRTNYGYTF.

This chain links TRBV2 with TRBJ1-6; D may be TRBD1 (6 bases). With 5 bases removed from V and 10 bases from J, the gap between germline ends came to 18 bases. Germline CDR1 and CDR2: SNHLY and FYNNEI. This CDR3 spans 15 amino acids. The CDR3 DNA sequence: TGTGCCAGCAGTTCCCAAGGGGGGCGGGGGTCACCCCTCCACTTT. It is translated as CASSSQGGRGSPLHF.

The count of this clone is one. The chain recombines TRBV19 with TRBJ1-5; 7 nucleotides align to TRBD1. The CDR3 is 12 residues long. The trim removed 6 bases at V and 11 bases at J, leaving 7 bases unmatched. Germline V gene data show CDR1 as LNHDA and CDR2 as SQIVND (reference sequence). DNA for the CDR3: TGTGCCAGTAGCCCTCCGACAGGGTCCCAGCATTTT. Its translation: CASSPPTGSQHF.

This sequence joins TRBV9 and TRBJ2-7, with a tentative D call TRBD1 (6 bases). The germline V gene has CDR1 SGDLS and CDR2 YYNGEE. The CDR3 has 16 residues. With 0 bases removed from V and 2 bases from J, the gap between germline ends came to 15 bases. Here the CDR3 DNA reads TGTGCCAGCAGCGTAGCTTCCGGCAGGGGACCCTACGAGCAGTACTTC. Its protein is CASSVASGRGPYEQYF.

The gene calls are TRBV7-8 and TRBJ1-1, with D uncertain. Trimming removed 5 bases at V and 1 base at J, with 8 bases between. The CDR3 is 13 amino acids. Germline V lookup: CDR1 SGHVS, CDR2 FQNEAQ. The DNA of the CDR3 is TGTGCCAGCAGCATAAGCCAGAACACTGAAGCTTTCTTT. Protein: CASSISQNTEAFF.

V usage is TRBV29-1 and J usage is TRBJ1-6; 7 bases line up with TRBD1. CDR1 SQVTM and CDR2 ANQGSEA come from the germline V gene. After removal of 7 bases from V and 7 bases from J, the junction contained 7 bases not matched to a gene. The CDR3 sequence is 13 residues long. The CDR3 is CSGRTGANSPLHF. The CDR3 coding sequence is TGCAGCGGCCGCACAGGGGCAAATTCACCCCTCCACTTT.

The rearrangement links TRBV7-2 to TRBJ2-3; possible D gene TRBD1, 5 bases. CDR1 SGHTA and CDR2 FQGNSA come from the germline V gene. V was clipped by 1 base and J by 2 bases, with 16 bases between them. This CDR3 is 17 amino acids long. CDR3 sequence reads: CASSLVVIGVPTDTQYF. CDR3 coding DNA: TGTGCCAGCAGCTTAGTTGTCATAGGGGTGCCCACAGATACGCAGTATTTT.

J is TRBJ1-2 and V is TRBV29-1; D is perhaps TRBD1 (5 bases). The length of the CDR3 is 15 residues. Germline values: CDR1 SQVTM, CDR2 ANQGSEA. V was clipped by 6 bases and J by 0 bases, with 17 bases between them. The CDR3: CSVLAGRIANYGYTF. The CDR3, as DNA: TGCAGCGTCCTCGCGGGACGGATAGCTAACTATGGCTACACCTTC.

V gene TRBV18 combines with J gene TRBJ1-2; 10 nucleotides agree with TRBD1. The CDR3 spans 14 residues. V trimming: 5 bases; J trimming: 7 bases; junction bases outside the gene matches: 7. The V gene's germline CDR1 is KGHSH and CDR2 LQKENI. The CDR3 DNA is TGTGCCAGCTCAACCGGACAGGGGGTCTTTGGCTACACCTTC. Translated, it gives CASSTGQGVFGYTF.

The chain has TRBV3-1 (or the pseudogene TRBV3-2) and TRBJ2-7; D unresolved. The CDR3 is 12 amino acids. Germline values: CDR1 LGHDT, CDR2 YNNKEL (reference sequence). V was shortened by 3 bases and J by 3 bases, with 6 bases between the two germline ends. CDR3 in amino acids: CASSQVYYEQYF. Here the CDR3 DNA reads TGTGCCAGCAGCCAGGTCTACTACGAGCAGTACTTC.

This chain links TRBV24-1 with TRBJ1-1; 10 nucleotides align to TRBD1. Germline V gene lookup returns CDR1 KGHDR and CDR2 SFDVKD. The CDR3 extends over 13 amino acids. Trimming took 9 bases from V and 5 from J; bases not matched to a gene: 5. The DNA of the CDR3 is TGTGCCACCGCTGGACAGGGGGGAACTGAAGCTTTCTTT. This encodes CATAGQGGTEAFF.

The V gene is TRBV3-1 (or the pseudogene TRBV3-2), the J gene TRBJ2-2, with D tentatively TRBD1 (6 bases). V was shortened by 3 bases and J by 9 bases, with 14 bases between the two germline ends. CDR1 and CDR2 (germline): LGHDT, YNNKEL (reference sequence). CDR3 length: 14 residues. CDR3 in DNA: TGTGCCAGCAGCCAGATGGTGGACAGTAGGGAGCTGTTTTTT. Its translation: CASSQMVDSRELFF.

V usage is TRBV25-1 and J usage is TRBJ2-7, with 7 positions matching TRBD1. With 6 bases clipped from V and 2 bases from J, the junction kept 7 bases outside the gene matches. This CDR3 has 14 residues. Germline assignment: CDR1 MGHDK and CDR2 SYGVNS. The CDR3 nucleotides read TGTGCCAGCAGCGGGACAGTGGGTCCCTACGAGCAGTACTTC. This gives the protein CASSGTVGPYEQYF.

This rearrangement joins TRBV20-1 to TRBJ1-1; D may be TRBD1 (5 bases). In germline, CDR1 is DFQATT, CDR2 SNEGSKA (reference sequence). This CDR3 has 11 amino acids. Between the trimmed V and J ends, which lost 6 bases and 3 bases, there was a span of 8 bases. The CDR3 DNA sequence: TGCAGTGCACAGGTAGACACTGAAGCTTTCTTT. Protein product: CSAQVDTEAFF.

The chain combines TRBV7-2 with TRBJ2-1; tentative D call: TRBD1 (5 bases). The CDR3 covers 13 residues. Looked up from germline, CDR1 is SGHTA and CDR2 is FQGNSA. Trimming removed 4 bases at V and 6 bases at J, with 10 bases between. The CDR3 sequence is CASSYYRTNEQFF. CDR3 bases: TGTGCCAGCAGCTACTACAGGACCAATGAGCAGTTCTTC.

V usage is TRBV5-1 and J usage is TRBJ1-1; D is ambiguous. The CDR3 extends over 15 amino acids. Germline V gives CDR1 SGHRS, CDR2 YFSETQ. V lost 2 bases to trimming and J lost 4 bases, with 15 bases between them. The DNA for the CDR3 is TGCGCCAGCAGCTTCTCGGGGTTCGAGGGCACTGAAGCTTTCTTT. Protein product: CASSFSGFEGTEAFF.

The chain combines TRBV11-2 with TRBJ2-1, with 10 bases lining up with TRBD1. With 4 bases clipped from V and 8 bases from J, the junction kept 8 bases outside the gene matches. Germline V gives CDR1 SGHAT, CDR2 FQNNGV. The length of the CDR3 is 15 residues. The CDR3 bases are TGTGCCAGCAGCTATCCCGGGACAGGGGCGGATGAGCAGTTCTTC. It specifies CASSYPGTGADEQFF.

V is TRBV7-9 and J is TRBJ1-2; D possibly corresponds to TRBD1 (6 bases). Germline V gene data show CDR1 as SEHNR and CDR2 as FQNEAQ (reference sequence). There are 12 residues in the CDR3. CDR3 sequence reads: CAPTGANYGYTF. For the CDR3, the DNA is TGTGCTCCGACAGGCGCTAACTATGGCTACACCTTC.

The CDR3: CASSSSSSYNSPLHF. In DNA form, the CDR3 reads TGTGCCAGCAGCTCATCGAGCTCCTATAATTCACCCCTCCACTTT. The chain carries TRBV7-2 and TRBJ1-6; D ambiguous. The CDR3 spans 15 residues. Trimming shortened V by 4 bases and J by 0 bases, and 7 bases separated the two germline ends. CDR1 is SGHTA and CDR2 is FQGNSA in the germline V gene.

V and J are TRBV2 and TRBJ2-7; 9 bases line up with TRBD2. V gave up 3 bases and J gave up 0 bases; unmatched junction bases: 3. CDR1 SNHLY and CDR2 FYNNEI come from the germline V gene. The CDR3 is 15 amino acids. In DNA form, the CDR3 reads TGTGCCAGCAGTGAGGTAGCGGGGGCCTCCTACGAGCAGTACTTC. Amino acids: CASSEVAGASYEQYF.

V gene TRBV9 combines with J gene TRBJ1-1, with D unclear. Trimming took 3 bases from V and 4 from J, leaving 16 bases between them. The CDR3 runs to 15 residues. Germline V gene lookup returns CDR1 SGDLS and CDR2 YYNGEE. CDR3 in amino acids: CASSGPRHGVTEAFF. The CDR3 region has the DNA TGTGCCAGCAGCGGACCAAGACACGGGGTCACTGAAGCTTTCTTT.

The chain carries TRBV7-3 and TRBJ1-2; the D gene is possibly TRBD1 (6 bases). Between the trimmed V and J ends, which lost 0 bases and 2 bases, there was a span of 10 bases. This CDR3 region has 15 residues. The V gene's germline CDR1 is SGHTA and CDR2 FQGTGA. CDR3 DNA sequence: TGTGCCAGCAGCTTAACTAGTCAGGGGAACTATGGCTACACCTTC. Its translation: CASSLTSQGNYGYTF.

This clone appeared a few times. The rearrangement joins TRBV10-2 to TRBJ1-5; 9 bases align to TRBD1. Per germline, CDR1 WSHSY and CDR2 SAAADI. The CDR3 covers 15 residues. With 0 bases clipped from V and 5 bases from J, the junction kept 2 bases outside the gene matches. The CDR3: CASSESGQGYQPQHF. CDR3 DNA sequence: TGCGCCAGCAGTGAGTCGGGACAGGGCTATCAGCCCCAGCATTTT.

The genes are TRBV6-5 and TRBJ1-1, with D perhaps matching TRBD1 (5 bases). CDR1 MNHEY and CDR2 SVGAGI come from the germline V gene. The length of the CDR3 is 13 residues. Trimming took 9 bases from V and 5 from J, leaving 16 bases between them. The DNA for the CDR3 is TGTGCCAGTGGGGACGGGGGGGGTACTGAAGCTTTCTTT. It encodes CASGDGGGTEAFF.

The J gene is TRBJ1-1, the V gene TRBV7-3; 7 bases line up with TRBD1. The germline V gene encodes CDR1 SGHTA and CDR2 FQGTGA. V was clipped by 2 bases and J by 0 bases; unmatched bases: 9. The CDR3 is made up of 17 amino acids. The CDR3 coding sequence is TGTGCCAGCAGCTTAGTTAGGGGGCGGCTCCTGAACACTGAAGCTTTCTTT. Encoded protein: CASSLVRGRLLNTEAFF.